The 20 T cell receptor beta chains below were found in one sample sequenced in a study of cytomegalovirus exposure and HLA in healthy donors. Data came from immunoSEQ multiplex PCR; TCRdb stores just in-frame clones and leaves some out. The sample lists under 300,000 clones; 65% to 90% were seen once. Source material: PBMCs. All receptors derive from a woman aged 18 to 35 in good health and CMV-seronegative.

The rearrangement links TRBV5-4 to TRBJ2-7; weak D call: TRBD1 (5 bases). Deletions cut 3 bases from V and 5 bases from J, with 18 bases between. Germline V gene data show CDR1 as SGHNT and CDR2 as YYREEE (reference sequence). The CDR3 extends over 15 amino acids. The CDR3 sequence: CASSSLGYSRDEQYF. The DNA of the CDR3 is TGTGCCAGCAGCTCTCTAGGCTACTCCAGGGACGAGCAGTACTTC.

This clone has a single count. This sequence joins TRBV4-1 and TRBJ1-3, with unresolved D. V gave up 0 bases and J gave up 13 bases, with 10 bases separating them. The CDR3 contains 12 residues. CDR1 and CDR2 (germline): MGHRA, YSYEKL. CDR3 DNA sequence: TGCGCCAGCAGCCAAGATCTTCGGGGTATATATTTT. This translates into CASSQDLRGIYF.

This clone was detected only once. The chain carries TRBV19 and TRBJ1-2, with 7 bases identical to TRBD1. This CDR3 comprises 12 residues. Trimming removed 10 bases from V and 6 bases from J; junction bases left unmatched: 8. In germline, CDR1 is LNHDA, CDR2 SQIVND (reference sequence). The CDR3 DNA is TGTGCCACAGCCCAGACAGGGAATGGCTACACCTTC. Amino acids: CATAQTGNGYTF.

This chain links TRBV4-3 with TRBJ1-3, with D uncertain. The CDR3 spans 19 residues. Trimming cost V 1 base and J 0 bases, with 19 bases left between them. Germline V gives CDR1 LGHNA, CDR2 YSLEER. The CDR3 region is CASSQVAYYLDISGNTIYF. The CDR3 DNA is TGCGCCAGCAGCCAAGTGGCGTATTACTTAGACATCTCTGGAAACACCATATATTTT.

This chain joins TRBV30 and TRBJ2-1; tentatively, D is TRBD1 (7 bases). V gave up 4 bases and J gave up 9 bases, with 16 bases separating them. The CDR3 loop spans 13 amino acids. The V gene's germline CDR1 is GTSNPN and CDR2 SVGIG (reference sequence). CDR3 loop: CAWINQGGPEQFF. Written as DNA, the CDR3 is TGTGCCTGGATCAATCAGGGGGGTCCTGAGCAGTTCTTC.

The genes are TRBV27 and TRBJ1-2; tentative D call: TRBD1 (5 bases). CDR1 and CDR2 from the germline V gene are MNHEY and SMNVEV (reference sequence). The ends were cut back, 5 bases at V and 3 bases at J, with 16 bases in the middle. The length of the CDR3 is 15 residues. CDR3 amino acids: CASSIDRDGDYGYTF. The DNA for the CDR3 is TGTGCCAGCAGTATAGACAGAGATGGGGACTATGGCTACACCTTC.

In its sample, this clone was seen once. The chain carries TRBV5-1 and TRBJ2-1; D is perhaps TRBD2 (5 bases). The CDR3 spans 11 residues. The V end lost 4 bases, the J end lost 10 bases, and 9 bases lay between the germline ends. From germline, CDR1 is SGHRS and CDR2 YFSETQ. The CDR3 DNA follows: TGCGCCAGCAGCCCCCCGGGGGAGCAGTTCTTC. Encoded protein: CASSPPGEQFF. The whole variable domain, filled in from reference TRBV5-1 and TRBJ2-1, reads KAGVTQTPRYLIKTRGQQVTLSCSPISGHRSVSWYQQTPGQGLQFLFEYFSETQRNKGNFPGRFSGRQFSNSRSEMNVSTLELGDSALYLCASSPPGEQFFGPGTRLTVL.

Remarks on this clone: At one end the junction does not follow the germline gene, possibly because of a read error. V gene TRBV19 combines with J gene TRBJ1-2; D not resolved. The CDR3 is made up of 14 amino acids. Germline assignment: CDR1 LNHDA and CDR2 SQIVND (reference sequence). The CDR3 bases are TGTGCCAGTGGTAGGGAGCCGCCTAATTATGGCTACACCTTC. Translation: CASGREPPNYGYTF.

The rearrangement links TRBV28 to TRBJ1-2, with 11 bases matching TRBD1. After removal of 1 base from V and 4 bases from J, the junction contained 5 bases not matched to a gene. This CDR3 has 16 residues. CDR1 is MDHEN, CDR2 SYDVKM, per germline. CDR3: CASSLSGTGGIYGYTF. CDR3 in DNA: TGTGCCAGCAGTTTATCTGGGACAGGGGGTATCTATGGCTACACCTTC.

V gene TRBV18 combines with J gene TRBJ2-7; D is possibly TRBD2 (6 bases). The CDR3 runs to 14 residues. CDR1 and CDR2 from the germline V gene are KGHSH and LQKENI. V lost 0 bases and J 2 bases, leaving 8 bases between the germline ends. CDR3 region: CASSPPGGAYEQYF. The DNA of the CDR3 is TGTGCCAGCTCACCACCGGGAGGAGCCTACGAGCAGTACTTC.

The rearrangement joins TRBV5-1 to TRBJ1-2; D remains unclear. The CDR3 has 14 amino acids. The V gene's germline CDR1 is SGHRS and CDR2 YFSETQ. V was shortened by 4 bases and J by 4 bases, with 14 bases between the two germline ends. CDR3 DNA: TGCGCCAGCAGCCTCCGGGGAAGTTCCTATGGCTACACCTTC. Its protein product is CASSLRGSSYGYTF.

The CDR3 sequence: CASSSAIGASFYNEQFF. In DNA form, the CDR3 reads TGTGCCAGCAGCTCCGCCATCGGAGCGAGTTTCTACAATGAGCAGTTCTTC. The chain recombines TRBV7-8 with TRBJ2-1; no clear D gene. The germline CDR1 and CDR2 sequences are SGHVS and FQNEAQ. Trimming removed 4 bases at V and 3 bases at J, with 19 bases between. CDR3 length: 17 amino acids.

This chain uses TRBV7-9 with TRBJ2-7; no clear D. Per the germline V gene, CDR1 is SEHNR and CDR2 is FQNEAQ (reference sequence). The CDR3 runs 14 residues. Trimming took 5 bases from V and 6 from J, leaving 17 bases between them. The CDR3 is CASSPDTGWVEQYF. The CDR3 nucleotides read TGTGCCAGCAGCCCTGACACCGGTTGGGTCGAGCAGTACTTC.

The CDR3 loop is CASGQFYYEQYF. CDR3 sequence (DNA): TGTGCCAGCGGACAGTTTTACTACGAGCAGTACTTC. The V gene is TRBV6-6, the J gene TRBJ2-7; a weak D match, TRBD1 (6 bases). The CDR3 loop spans 12 amino acids. V was trimmed by 8 bases and J by 3 bases, leaving 11 bases between them. In germline, CDR1 is MNHNY, CDR2 SVGAGI (reference sequence).

The chain employs TRBV6-5 and TRBJ1-2, with 8 bases lining up with TRBD1. The CDR3 consists of 14 residues. Germline CDR1 MNHEY, CDR2 SVGAGI. Trimming at V came to 4 bases and at J to 7 bases, leaving 8 bases not matched to a gene. Written as DNA, the CDR3 is TGTGCCAGCAGTTTACGGACAGGGTCGCGTGGCTACACCTTC. Translated: CASSLRTGSRGYTF.

The chain has TRBV11-3 and TRBJ2-7, with D possibly TRBD2 on 5 matching bases. V lost 11 bases and J lost 2, with 19 bases in between. Germline values: CDR1 SGHNT, CDR2 YENEEA. The CDR3 length is 14 residues. CDR3 nucleotide sequence: TGTGCCGGACCGAGCGGCCTAGAGGCCTACGAGCAGTACTTC. It encodes CAGPSGLEAYEQYF.

The genes are TRBV7-3 and TRBJ1-2, with 10 bases lining up with TRBD1. V lost 4 bases, J lost 8 bases, and 10 bases stayed unmatched. The CDR3 loop spans 15 amino acids. Germline lookup yields CDR1 SGHTA and CDR2 FQGTGA. This CDR3 reads CASSSTWGTGDGYTF. CDR3 in DNA: TGTGCCAGCAGCTCGACTTGGGGGACAGGGGACGGCTACACCTTC.

V and J are TRBV6-5 and TRBJ1-2, with D unclear. Germline V CDR1 and CDR2: MNHEY, SVGAGI. The CDR3 extends over 15 amino acids. The V gene lost 2 bases and the J gene lost 0 bases, with 10 bases spanning the gap. CDR3 residues: CASSYGRATNYGYTF. The CDR3 DNA reads TGTGCCAGCAGTTACGGGCGGGCTACTAACTATGGCTACACCTTC.

V usage is TRBV15 and J usage is TRBJ2-1; 12 bases align to TRBD1. Losses at the gene ends were 0 bases for V and 9 bases for J; bases not matched to a gene: 9. Germline CDR1 is LNHNV and CDR2 is YYDKDF (reference sequence). This CDR3 comprises 17 residues. The CDR3 sequence: CATSRDFPGQGAGEQFF. In DNA, the CDR3 is TGTGCCACCAGCAGAGATTTCCCGGGACAGGGGGCAGGTGAGCAGTTCTTC.

V and J are TRBV7-6 and TRBJ1-1; a weak D match, TRBD1 (6 bases). The CDR3 contains 14 residues. Trimming took off 2 bases at V and 4 bases at J, with 11 bases between the two ends. The germline V gene encodes CDR1 SGHVS and CDR2 FNYEAQ. CDR3 sequence reads: CASSLIMGATEAFF. The CDR3 DNA reads as TGTGCCAGCAGCTTAATCATGGGGGCCACTGAAGCTTTCTTT.